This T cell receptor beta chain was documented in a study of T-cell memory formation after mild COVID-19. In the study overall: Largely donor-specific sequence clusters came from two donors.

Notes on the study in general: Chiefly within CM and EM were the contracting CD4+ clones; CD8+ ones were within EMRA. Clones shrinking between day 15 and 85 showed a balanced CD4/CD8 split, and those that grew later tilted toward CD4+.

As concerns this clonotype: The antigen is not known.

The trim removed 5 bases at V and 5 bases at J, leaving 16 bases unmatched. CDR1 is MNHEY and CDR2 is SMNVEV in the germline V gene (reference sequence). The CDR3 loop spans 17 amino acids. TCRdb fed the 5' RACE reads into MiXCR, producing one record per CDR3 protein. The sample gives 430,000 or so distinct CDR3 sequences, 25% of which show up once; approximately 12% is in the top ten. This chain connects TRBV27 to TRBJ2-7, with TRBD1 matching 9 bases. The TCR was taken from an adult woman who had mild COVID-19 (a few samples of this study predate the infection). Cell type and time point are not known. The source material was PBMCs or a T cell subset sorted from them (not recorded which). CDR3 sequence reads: CASSKARNRGLANEQYF. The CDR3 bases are TGTGCCAGCAGTAAAGCCCGAAACAGGGGGCTCGCCAACGAGCAGTACTTC.